The 9 T cell receptor beta chains below were found in one sample sequenced in a study of blood T cell repertoires in COVID-19. Sequencing used immunoSEQ multiplex PCR; TCRdb keeps in-frame clones, though not all of them. This sample carries about 54,000 clones, roughly 86% of them seen once, and the ten largest clones take 8.5%. The material sequenced was peripheral blood. These receptors all come from a man aged 55 to 70 with active COVID-19.

The chain recombines TRBV24-1 with TRBJ1-1, with D perhaps matching TRBD1 (5 bases). The CDR3 has 14 residues. V was trimmed by 12 bases and J by 1 base, leaving 17 bases between them. In germline, CDR1 is KGHDR, CDR2 SFDVKD. The CDR3, as DNA: TGTGCCGCCCTGGGGGGGAAGGAGAACACTGAAGCTTTCTTT. Translating gives CAALGGKENTEAFF.

The rearrangement links TRBV7-8 to TRBJ1-5; 8 nucleotides agree with TRBD1. From germline, CDR1 is SGHVS and CDR2 FQNEAQ. The CDR3 consists of 16 residues. V lost 0 bases and J lost 7; bases outside the gene matches: 8. Here the CDR3 reads CASSLAATGVGQPQHF. The CDR3 nucleotides read TGTGCCAGCAGCTTAGCGGCGACAGGGGTAGGGCAGCCCCAGCATTTT.

V gene TRBV9 combines with J gene TRBJ1-4; D gene ambiguous. V lost 0 bases and J 5 bases, leaving 11 bases between the germline ends. The CDR3 has 15 amino acids. Germline CDR1 SGDLS, CDR2 YYNGEE. The DNA of the CDR3 is TGTGCCAGCAGCGTAGGGCACAAGCGGAATGAAAAACTGTTTTTT. It translates to CASSVGHKRNEKLFF.

This clone was picked up a small number of times. CDR3: CASTPQGAGEAFF. The DNA of the CDR3 is TGTGCCAGCACCCCCCAGGGGGCGGGTGAAGCTTTCTTT. The V and J genes are TRBV6-6 and TRBJ1-1, with 8 bases that match TRBD1. CDR1 is MNHNY and CDR2 is SVGAGI in the germline V gene (reference sequence). V lost 7 bases and J lost 7; bases outside the gene matches: 8. The CDR3 has 13 amino acids.

The CDR3: CASSLDPAGIGMNTEAFF. The CDR3 DNA follows: TGTGCCAGCAGCTTAGATCCTGCAGGTATAGGTATGAACACTGAAGCTTTCTTT. The chain is built from TRBV11-2 and TRBJ1-1; D unclear. The V gene lost 0 bases and the J gene lost 0 bases, with 17 bases spanning the gap. The CDR3 consists of 18 residues. Germline values: CDR1 SGHAT, CDR2 FQNNGV.

The CDR3 is CATSRDLPDTQYF. The CDR3 DNA follows: TGTGCCACCAGCAGAGATCTCCCAGATACGCAGTATTTT. The rearrangement links TRBV15 to TRBJ2-3; no firm D call. The CDR3 is 13 residues long. Trimming stripped 0 bases from V and 4 bases from J, with 5 bases between. Germline CDR1 LNHNV, CDR2 YYDKDF (reference sequence).

This clone showed up just once. The V gene is TRBV9, the J gene TRBJ2-6, with a possible D match to TRBD1 (5 bases). The CDR3 runs 17 residues. V was cut by 3 bases and J by 0 bases, with 13 bases left in between. Germline V gene sequence: CDR1 SGDLS, CDR2 YYNGEE. Written as DNA, the CDR3 is TGTGCCAGCAGCGCCCAGACAGTAGTCTCTGGGGCCAACGTCCTGACTTTC. This codes for CASSAQTVVSGANVLTF.

The chain couples TRBV30 to TRBJ2-7; the match to TRBD2 covers 11 bases. V lost 1 base to trimming and J lost 0 bases; unmatched junction nucleotides: 11. Germline V gene lookup returns CDR1 GTSNPN and CDR2 SVGIG (reference sequence). This CDR3 contains 18 residues. As DNA, the CDR3 is TGTGCCTGGAGTGAGACTGCAGGACTAGCGGGTTCCTCCTACGAGCAGTACTTC. It yields the protein CAWSETAGLAGSSYEQYF.

This chain connects TRBV27 to TRBJ2-7, with 9 bases lining up with TRBD1. Germline CDR1 and CDR2: MNHEY and SMNVEV (reference sequence). V dropped 6 bases and J dropped 6; count of bases not matched to a gene: 3. The CDR3 totals 12 residues. The CDR3 coding sequence is TGTGCCAGCAGCCGGACAGGGGTCGAGCAGTACTTC. It is translated as CASSRTGVEQYF.